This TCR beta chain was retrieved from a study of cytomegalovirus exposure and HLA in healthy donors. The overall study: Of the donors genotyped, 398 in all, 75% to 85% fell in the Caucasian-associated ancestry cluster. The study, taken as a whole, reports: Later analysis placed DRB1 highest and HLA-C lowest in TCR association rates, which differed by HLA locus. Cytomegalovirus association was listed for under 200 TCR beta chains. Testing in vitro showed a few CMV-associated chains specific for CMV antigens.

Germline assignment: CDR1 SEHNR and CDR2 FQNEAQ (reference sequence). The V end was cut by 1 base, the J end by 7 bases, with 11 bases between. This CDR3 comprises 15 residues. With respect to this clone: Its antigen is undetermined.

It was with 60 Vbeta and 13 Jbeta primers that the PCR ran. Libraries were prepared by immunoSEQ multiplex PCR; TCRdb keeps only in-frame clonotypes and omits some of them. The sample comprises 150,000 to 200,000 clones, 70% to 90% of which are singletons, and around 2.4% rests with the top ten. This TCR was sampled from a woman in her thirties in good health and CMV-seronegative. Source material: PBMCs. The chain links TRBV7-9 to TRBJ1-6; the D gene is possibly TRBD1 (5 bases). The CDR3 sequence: CASSLGQAGNSPLHF. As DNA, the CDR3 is TGTGCCAGCAGCTTAGGTCAGGCAGGGAATTCACCCCTCCACTTT.